A selection of T cell receptor beta chains follows, all from one sample in a study of blood T cell repertoires in COVID-19. Profiling relied on immunoSEQ multiplex PCR, and the TCRdb table lists in-frame clones only, not all of them. There are tens of thousands of clones in the sample; around 79% occur only once, and about 16% lies in the top ten. Material for sequencing was peripheral blood. The receptors were gathered from an older man with active or convalescent COVID-19. CDR3s include the opening cysteine and the closing phenylalanine or tryptophan. A D gene is named only where the DNA matches it firmly. The size entry is marked missing in some rows and otherwise reads once, few, many or a size class.

few,TRBJ2-3,TRBD1,TRBV2,CASRVGPGGMDTQYF,TGTGCCAGCAGAGTTGGTCCAGGGGGCATGGATACGCAGTATTTT
NA,TRBJ2-5,TRBD2,TRBV3-1/TRBV3-2,CASRGGAETQYF,TGTGCCAGCAGGGGAGGGGCTGAGACCCAGTACTTC
NA,TRBJ1-1,NA,TRBV5-6,CASSLGGTLEAFF,TGTGCCAGCAGCTTAGGAGGAACCCTTGAAGCTTTCTTT
NA,TRBJ2-1,NA,TRBV5-1,CASRQTGSEQFF,TGCGCCAGCAGACAAACAGGGAGTGAGCAGTTCTTC
NA,TRBJ1-3,NA,TRBV2,CASSVPVSGNTIYF,TGTGCCAGCAGTGTGCCAGTCTCTGGAAACACCATATATTTT
NA,TRBJ2-2,TRBD2,TRBV4-3,CASSQDASASGWNTGELFF,TGCGCCAGCAGCCAAGATGCGTCGGCTAGCGGGTGGAACACCGGGGAGCTGTTTTTT
NA,TRBJ2-7,NA,TRBV21-1,CASSKRSGIVYEQYF,TGTGCCAGCAGCAAACGCTCAGGGATAGTCTACGAGCAGTACTTC
once,TRBJ2-7,NA,TRBV5-5,CASSLATGSSYEQYF,TGTGCCAGCAGCCTAGCGACAGGGAGCTCCTACGAGCAGTACTTC
NA,TRBJ1-5,NA,TRBV7-9,CASSLGQVVSNQPQHF,TGTGCCAGCAGCTTAGGACAGGTTGTTAGCAATCAGCCCCAGCATTTT
once,TRBJ2-1,NA,TRBV12-2,CASRLASTVEAGGTYNEQFF,TGTGCAAGTCGCTTAGCGTCTACAGTGGAAGCGGGAGGTACCTACAATGAGCAGTTCTTC
once,TRBJ1-5,NA,TRBV5-8,CASSLAGVGNQPQHF,TGTGCCAGCAGCTTGGCGGGGGTAGGCAATCAGCCCCAGCATTTT
NA,TRBJ1-4,TRBD1,TRBV2,CASSARTGGNEKLFF,TGTGCCAGCAGCGCTAGGACAGGGGGTAATGAAAAACTGTTTTTT
NA,TRBJ2-5,NA,TRBV7-2,CASSPPQDWLQETQYF,TGTGCCAGCAGCCCGCCCCAAGACTGGCTCCAAGAGACCCAGTACTTC
few,TRBJ2-3,NA,TRBV27,CASRKYGGDTQYF,TGTGCCAGCAGGAAATACGGCGGAGATACGCAGTATTTT
NA,TRBJ1-1,TRBD1,TRBV18,CASLWTGNTEAFF,TGTGCCAGCTTATGGACAGGAAACACTGAAGCTTTCTTT
few,TRBJ1-2,NA,TRBV19,CASRTWGESNYGYTF,TGTGCCAGTAGGACCTGGGGGGAATCTAACTATGGCTACACCTTC
few,TRBJ1-2,NA,TRBV3-1/TRBV3-2,CASSRLDSYGYTF,TGTGCCAGCAGCCGACTAGACAGCTATGGCTACACCTTC
NA,TRBJ2-3,NA,TRBV7-7,CASSLGQADTQYF,TGTGCCAGCAGCTTAGGACAAGCAGATACGCAGTATTTT
NA,TRBJ2-2,TRBD2,TRBV6-2/TRBV6-3,CASSYPRGGGAGELFF,TGTGCCAGCAGTTACCCCCGCGGGGGGGGCGCCGGGGAGCTGTTTTTT
NA,TRBJ2-5,TRBD2,TRBV5-1,CASSPGLAGGGAKETQYF,TGCGCCAGCAGCCCTGGACTAGCGGGAGGGGGAGCAAAAGAGACCCAGTACTTC
NA,TRBJ1-6,NA,TRBV4-2,CASSQSGGVGSSYNSPLHF,TGTGCCAGCAGCCAATCTGGAGGGGTCGGCAGCTCCTATAATTCACCCCTCCACTTT
NA,TRBJ2-1,NA,TRBV11-1,CASSPGSGNSYNEQFF,TGTGCCAGCAGCCCCGGATCCGGGAACTCCTACAATGAGCAGTTCTTC
once,TRBJ2-3,TRBD2,TRBV4-2,CASSLISGGVVDTQYF,TGTGCCAGCAGCCTTATTAGCGGGGGGGTGGTAGATACGCAGTATTTT
NA,TRBJ2-4,NA,TRBV6-5,CASSPQVGSKNIQYF,TGTGCCAGCAGTCCCCAAGTCGGGAGCAAAAACATTCAGTACTTC
NA,TRBJ2-3,NA,TRBV7-8,CASSLHRERGDTQYF,TGTGCCAGCAGCTTACATCGGGAGAGGGGAGATACGCAGTATTTT
NA,TRBJ1-1,TRBD1,TRBV15,CATSDRSGTGGTEAFF,TGTGCCACCTCTGACCGTTCCGGGACAGGGGGAACTGAAGCTTTCTTT
NA,TRBJ1-5,NA,TRBV28,CASSFGRRGDQPQHF,TGTGCCAGCAGTTTCGGGCGACGGGGGGATCAGCCCCAGCATTTT
NA,TRBJ2-1,NA,TRBV28,CASKRNYNEQFF,TGTGCCAGCAAGAGGAACTACAATGAGCAGTTCTTC
NA,TRBJ1-2,NA,TRBV2,CASSVLGSGGYTF,TGTGCCAGCAGTGTCCTAGGTTCGGGTGGCTACACCTTC
NA,TRBJ1-5,TRBD1,TRBV6-5,CASSYGTGENQPQHF,TGTGCCAGCAGTTACGGGACAGGGGAAAATCAGCCCCAGCATTTT
NA,TRBJ1-5,NA,TRBV7-8,CASSLAANQPQHF,TGTGCCAGCAGCTTAGCGGCTAATCAGCCCCAGCATTTT
NA,TRBJ2-7,TRBD1,TRBV29-1,CSVAGTDAEQYF,TGCAGCGTGGCCGGGACAGACGCCGAGCAGTACTTC
NA,TRBJ2-7,TRBD2,TRBV5-1,CASSLTGTSGGYEQYF,TGCGCCAGCAGCCTTACCGGGACTAGCGGGGGCTACGAGCAGTACTTC
NA,TRBJ2-3,TRBD1,TRBV6-2/TRBV6-3,CASSYGDSDTQYF,TGTGCCAGCAGTTACGGGGACAGTGATACGCAGTATTTT
NA,TRBJ1-5,NA,TRBV6-5,CASSYFSGGNQPQHF,TGTGCCAGCAGTTACTTTTCAGGGGGCAATCAGCCCCAGCATTTT
NA,TRBJ1-1,NA,TRBV13,CASSPMGGITEAFF,TGTGCCAGCAGCCCCATGGGGGGTATCACTGAAGCTTTCTTT
NA,TRBJ1-1,NA,TRBV7-9,CASSAPTAMNTEAFF,TGTGCCAGCAGCGCGCCGACAGCGATGAACACTGAAGCTTTCTTT
NA,TRBJ1-2,NA,TRBV6-5,CASSYLAGIDGYTF,TGTGCCAGCAGTTACCTCGCAGGTATAGATGGCTACACCTTC
NA,TRBJ2-7,NA,TRBV18,CASSPSSPYEQYF,TGTGCCAGCTCACCCTCGTCCCCCTACGAGCAGTACTTC
NA,TRBJ2-2,TRBD2,TRBV5-1,CASSLASGRAYTGELFF,TGCGCCAGCAGCTTGGCTAGCGGGAGGGCCTACACCGGGGAGCTGTTTTTT
NA,TRBJ2-3,TRBD2,TRBV28,CASSRLAGATDTQYF,TGTGCCAGCAGTCGTCTAGCGGGGGCCACAGATACGCAGTATTTT
NA,TRBJ1-2,TRBD1,TRBV28,CASSELKTGDYGYTF,TGTGCCAGCAGCGAGTTAAAGACAGGGGACTATGGCTACACCTTC
NA,TRBJ1-2,TRBD1,TRBV25-1,CASSIGTGGANGYTF,TGTGCCAGCAGTATTGGGACAGGGGGCGCGAATGGCTACACCTTC
NA,TRBJ1-5,NA,TRBV28,CASSFGGGGQPQHF,TGTGCCAGCAGTTTCGGGGGGGGTGGTCAGCCCCAGCATTTT
NA,TRBJ2-4,NA,TRBV6-1,CASSEVGWGAKNIQYF,TGTGCCAGCAGTGAAGTGGGCTGGGGCGCCAAAAACATTCAGTACTTC
once,TRBJ2-7,TRBD2,TRBV28,CASSLAGASYEQYF,TGTGCCAGCAGTTTAGCGGGAGCCTCCTACGAGCAGTACTTC
few,TRBJ1-5,NA,TRBV28,CASSLKSSMAGSNQPQHF,TGTGCCAGCAGTTTAAAATCTTCGATGGCAGGATCTAATCAGCCCCAGCATTTT
NA,TRBJ1-1,NA,TRBV7-6,CASSKNELANTEAFF,TGTGCCAGCAGCAAGAATGAGTTAGCTAACACTGAAGCTTTCTTT
large,TRBJ2-7,NA,TRBV27,CASSFTSAGEQYF,TGTGCCAGCAGTTTTACGTCGGCGGGCGAGCAGTACTTC
few,TRBJ1-5,NA,TRBV5-1,CASSLDGEQPQHF,TGCGCCAGCAGCTTGGACGGGGAGCAGCCCCAGCATTTT
once,TRBJ2-5,NA,TRBV15,CATSRQGETQYF,TGTGCCACCAGCAGACAGGGGGAGACCCAGTACTTC